This T cell receptor beta chain was identified in a study of identifying expanded T cells in peripheral blood. Findings and caveats of the study: Variance in clone template counts between approximately 2-week samples significantly increased with total template count across all healthy donors. Over approximately two and four weeks, about 15 and 18 clones changed, versus approximately 1.2 between replicates.

Healthy donors had no documented immune events, such as infections, while sampled. A remark on this clone: Its antigen is still unknown.

Germline CDR1 is SGHNT and CDR2 is YYREEE (reference sequence). The CDR3 is 14 residues long. Trimming shortened V by 4 bases and J by 6 bases, and 14 bases separated the two germline ends. Sequencing was performed with immunoSEQ multiplex PCR; in TCRdb, only in-frame clones are kept and a portion is missing. The sample records some 93,000 clones, about 90% being singletons. This chain uses TRBV5-4 with TRBJ2-1; D remains ambiguous. The sequenced sample was blood. The receptor comes from a person between 18 and 69 years old in good health. Here the CDR3 DNA reads TGTGCCAGCAGCCCTCTGGCCGGTTCCAATGAGCAGTTCTTC. Translated, it gives CASSPLAGSNEQFF. The variable domain in full, completed from reference TRBV5-4 and TRBJ2-1, reads ETGVTQSPTHLIKTRGQQVTLRCSSQSGHNTVSWYQQALGQGPQFIFQYYREEENGRGNFPPRFSGLQFPNYSSELNVNALELDDSALYLCASSPLAGSNEQFFGPGTRLTVL.